The 18 T cell receptor beta chains presented below share a single source sample, sequenced in a study of blood T cells in healthy people across ages. The second PCR ran 7 to 11 cycles with a sample-barcoded 5' primer and J-beta primers. Using its own MiXCR run on the 5' RACE reads, TCRdb lists one record per CDR3 protein. The table shows 1.5 million to 2 million distinct CDR3 sequences, with 28% occurring only once. Sequenced input: blood. The receptors were gathered from a woman between 25 and 40 years old in good health.

The V and J genes are TRBV24-1 and TRBJ2-5, with TRBD1 matching 8 bases. The CDR3 covers 15 residues. V dropped 4 bases and J dropped 3; count of bases not matched to a gene: 6. Germline V gene data show CDR1 as KGHDR and CDR2 as SFDVKD. CDR3 bases: TGTGCCACCAGTGAGTTGTACAGGGGGGAAGAGACCCAGTACTTC. It codes for CATSELYRGEETQYF.

The chain carries TRBV2 and TRBJ2-4; 10 nucleotides agree with TRBD2. The J call may not be correct, given that the DNA end is closer to TRBJ2-7. The length of the CDR3 is 15 residues. Per germline, CDR1 SNHLY and CDR2 FYNNEI. The CDR3 sequence: CASSEPLAGGDEQYF. Here the CDR3 DNA reads TGTGCCAGCAGTGAACCCTTAGCGGGGGGTGACGAGCAGTACTTC.

In this sample, this clonotype turned up a few times. V gene TRBV20-1 combines with J gene TRBJ2-1; D perhaps matches TRBD2 (5 bases). Germline loops: CDR1 DFQATT, CDR2 SNEGSKA (reference sequence). This CDR3 is built from 14 residues. The V and J ends lost 3 bases and 5 bases respectively, with 14 bases between them. The CDR3: CSASRPARDNEQFF. CDR3 nucleotide sequence: TGCAGTGCTAGCCGTCCAGCGAGGGACAATGAGCAGTTCTTC.

This chain uses TRBV30 with TRBJ1-1; D is unclear. The germline V gene has CDR1 GTSNPN and CDR2 SVGIG (reference sequence). The CDR3 loop spans 12 amino acids. Trimming stripped 3 bases from V and 5 bases from J, with 10 bases between. The CDR3 region has the DNA TGTGCCTGGAGCGCCTTGGGGACTGAAGCTTTCTTT. Its protein is CAWSALGTEAFF.

The chain's CDR3 is CASSFGPGTEETQYF. The CDR3 coding sequence is TGCGCCAGCAGCTTTGGCCCTGGGACAGAAGAGACCCAGTACTTC. V usage is TRBV5-1 and J usage is TRBJ2-5, with 7 positions matching TRBD1. The length of the CDR3 is 15 residues. The trim removed 2 bases at V and 3 bases at J, leaving 7 bases unmatched. Germline V CDR1 and CDR2: SGHRS, YFSETQ.

The V and J genes are TRBV19 and TRBJ2-4, with TRBD1 identical over 10 bases. Per the germline V gene, CDR1 is LNHDA and CDR2 is SQIVND (reference sequence). CDR3 size: 14 residues. The ends lost 3 bases at V and 13 bases at J; junction bases unmatched: 9. DNA for the CDR3: TGTGCCAGTAGTATCCAGGACAGGGGGTATGAGCAGTACTTC. Translation gives CASSIQDRGYEQYF. Combining the CDR3 with reference TRBV19 and TRBJ2-4 gives the whole variable domain DGGITQSPKYLFRKEGQNVTLSCEQNLNHDAMYWYRQDPGQGLRLIYYSQIVNDFQKGDIAEGYSVSREKKESFPLTVTSAQKNPTAFYLCASSIQDRGYEQYFGAGTRLSVL.

The V call is TRBV5-8, the J call TRBJ1-2; D gene ambiguous. V was clipped by 4 bases and J by 6 bases, with 13 bases between them. CDR1 SGHTS and CDR2 YDEGEE come from the germline V gene. CDR3 length equals 13 residues. The CDR3 nucleotides read TGTGCCAGCAGCACCGGGCCCCTTGATGGCTACACCTTC. It yields the protein CASSTGPLDGYTF.

The genes are TRBV29-1 and TRBJ1-4; D unresolved. CDR3 length equals 12 residues. V lost 7 bases and J 3 bases, leaving 9 bases between the germline ends. The germline V gene has CDR1 SQVTM and CDR2 ANQGSEA. The CDR3 DNA follows: TGCAGCGGATGGAGGCCTAATGAAAAACTGTTTTTT. It specifies CSGWRPNEKLFF.

This clonotype was counted ten times or more. The J gene is TRBJ2-7, the V gene TRBV29-1, with 9 bases aligning to TRBD1. Germline-derived CDR1 and CDR2 are SQVTM and ANQGSEA. Germline trimming cut 7 bases from V and 3 bases from J; bases unmatched to any gene: 4. CDR3 length equals 12 residues. The CDR3 DNA is TGCAGCGGTTCGGGACAGGGCTACGAGCAGTACTTC. It specifies CSGSGQGYEQYF.

This clonotype was counted ten times or more. The CDR3 here is CASGPGDTDTQYF. CDR3 nucleotides: TGTGCTAGTGGTCCAGGAGACACAGATACGCAGTATTTT. The rearrangement uses TRBV12-5 and TRBJ2-3; D unclear. The V end lost 5 bases, the J end lost 2 bases, and 8 bases lay between the germline ends. This CDR3 spans 13 amino acids. Germline-derived CDR1 and CDR2 are LGHNT and FRNRAP. The entire variable domain, with the rest obtained from reference TRBV12-5 and TRBJ2-3, is as follows: DARVTQTPRHKVTEMGQEVTMRCQPILGHNTVFWYRQTMMQGLELLAYFRNRAPLDDSGMPKDRFSAEMPDATLATLKIQPSEPRDSAVYFCASGPGDTDTQYFGPGTRLTVL.

This clonotype was recorded at least ten times. The V call is TRBV7-7, the J call TRBJ2-5, with D perhaps TRBD2 (6 bases). CDR3 length: 15 amino acids. CDR1 and CDR2 (germline): SSHAT, FNYEAQ (reference sequence). Between the trimmed V and J ends, which lost 3 bases and 3 bases, there was a span of 14 bases. The DNA for the CDR3 is TGTGCCAGCAGCTTGGATATGGGGGAGGAAGAGACCCAGTACTTC. Translated: CASSLDMGEEETQYF.

The gene calls are TRBV20-1 and TRBJ2-7, with TRBD1 matching over 9 bases. The V gene end was trimmed by 0 bases and the J gene end by 2 bases; junction bases not matched to a gene: 5. Germline V gene data show CDR1 as DFQATT and CDR2 as SNEGSKA (reference sequence). The CDR3 has 15 residues. The CDR3 DNA sequence: TGCAGTGCTAGAGATCGGGACAGGGCCACCTACGAGCAGTACTTC. It specifies CSARDRDRATYEQYF.

This clonotype was observed a single time. The chain uses TRBV10-3 and TRBJ1-1, with D possibly being TRBD1 (5 bases). Germline assignment: CDR1 ENHRY and CDR2 SYGVKD. Trimming left V 5 bases short and J 1 base short, with 14 bases between. The CDR3 loop spans 15 amino acids. CDR3 coding DNA: TGTGCCATCAGTAGTGCGGACGGACAGAACACTGAAGCTTTCTTT. Its protein is CAISSADGQNTEAFF.

The rearrangement links TRBV5-1 to TRBJ2-7; perhaps TRBD1 as D (6 bases). V gave up 2 bases and J gave up 3 bases, with 12 bases separating them. Looked up from germline, CDR1 is SGHRS and CDR2 is YFSETQ. This CDR3 comprises 14 residues. In DNA form, the CDR3 reads TGCGCCAGCAGCTTATCCGGGACACGCTACGAGCAGTACTTC. Translating it yields CASSLSGTRYEQYF.

This clonotype was counted many times. The junction shows a germline mismatch at one end, possibly a read error. The chain links TRBV10-2 to TRBJ2-7; D unresolved. Germline CDR1 is WSHSY and CDR2 is SAAADI. This CDR3 contains 13 residues. CDR3: CASSELASYEQYF. The CDR3 DNA follows: TGTGCCAGCAGTGAACTCGCATCCTACGAGCAGTACTTC.

This clonotype has only a few counts. The CDR3 loop is CASSQTLGTNEQFF. CDR3 sequence (DNA): TGCGCCAGCAGTCAAACCCTCGGTACAAATGAGCAGTTCTTC. V gene TRBV5-1 combines with J gene TRBJ2-1; D remains ambiguous. The V gene lost 5 bases and the J gene lost 7 bases, with 16 bases spanning the gap. Germline V gives CDR1 SGHRS, CDR2 YFSETQ. The CDR3 has 14 amino acids.

The CDR3 DNA follows: TGCGCCAGCAGCACTGGACAGGGGGGCCACAATGAGCAGTTCTTC. Amino acids: CASSTGQGGHNEQFF. The J gene is TRBJ2-1, the V gene TRBV5-1; 10 bases fit TRBD1. Looked up from germline, CDR1 is SGHRS and CDR2 is YFSETQ. The CDR3 sequence is 15 residues long. The V and J ends lost 4 bases and 5 bases, in that order; junction bases with no gene match: 6.

This clonotype was picked up a small number of times. V usage is TRBV7-9 and J usage is TRBJ1-5; no definite D call. Trimming stripped 1 base from V and 1 base from J, with 5 bases between. CDR1 SEHNR and CDR2 FQNEAQ come from the germline V gene (reference sequence). The CDR3 sequence is 14 residues long. CDR3 region: CASSLVESNQPQHF. The CDR3 DNA is TGTGCCAGCAGCTTAGTGGAAAGCAATCAGCCCCAGCATTTT.